Each of the 14 T cell receptor beta chains below was sequenced from the same sample in a study of regulatory T cells in long-lasting Graves disease. Combining iRepertoire HTBI primers with Arm-PCR of CDR3 regions, the authors built TCR beta libraries. In TCRdb, the multiplex PCR reads were re-called with MiXCR into one record per CDR3 protein. Here the sample spans approximately 470,000 distinct CDR3 sequences, about 16% being singletons. Noted time point: newly diagnosed GD, antithyroid drugs for less than 3 months. Making the TCR library involved RNA that had been extracted from PBMCs. These sequences were also reported in another study, on T cells in Graves' hyperthyroidism and ophthalmopathy.

The source material was peripheral blood mononuclear cells (PBMCs), sampled at new diagnosis, from a patient treated with antithyroid drugs. The receptors were gathered from a man between 35 and 55 years old with Graves disease.

Worth noting for this clonotype: A clone one base away is much larger, so this may be a read error. The chain combines TRBV3-1 with TRBJ2-3, with D unclear. From germline, CDR1 is LGHDT and CDR2 YNNKEL (reference sequence). The CDR3 has 11 residues. The CDR3: CASGQRGTQYF. Here the CDR3 DNA reads TGTGCCAGCGGCCAAAGAGGTACGCAGTATTTT.

Regarding this clonotype: This likely came from a read error, as a far larger clone is one base away. V is TRBV27 and J is TRBJ2-5; TRBD1 matches 10 bases. CDR3 length: 17 residues. Germline CDR1 MNHEY, CDR2 SMNVEV (reference sequence). Trimming cost V 1 base and J 11 bases; bases outside gene matches: 16. Here the CDR3 reads CASSLWTGGSDTYKQYF. CDR3 nucleotide sequence: TGTGCCAGCAGTTTATGGACAGGGGGGAGTGATACCTACAAGCAGTACTTC.

The chain carries TRBV25-1 and TRBJ1-6; no firm D call. The germline CDR1 and CDR2 sequences are MGHDK and SYGVNS. V was pared by 2 bases and J by 7 bases, with 9 bases between. The CDR3 has 14 amino acids. CDR3: CASSEQRRNSPLHF. CDR3 nucleotides: TGTGCCAGCAGTGAACAGAGACGGAATTCACCCCTCCACTTT.

The sample holds many counts of this clonotype. The chain is built from TRBV11-2 and TRBJ1-1; no reliable D call. From germline, CDR1 is SGHAT and CDR2 FQNNGV. V was pared by 0 bases and J by 0 bases, with 14 bases between. The CDR3 loop spans 17 amino acids. In DNA, the CDR3 is TGTGCCAGCAGCTTAGATCAGCTACCGTCCATGAACACTGAAGCTTTCTTT. Encoded protein: CASSLDQLPSMNTEAFF.

There are many counts of this clonotype. V gene TRBV5-1 combines with J gene TRBJ2-2, with 12 positions matching TRBD2. Germline V lookup: CDR1 SGHRS, CDR2 YFSETQ. This CDR3 comprises 16 residues. The V segment lost 3 bases and the J segment 6 bases; nucleotides outside the gene matches: 6. This chain's CDR3 is CASSSRLAGDSGELFF. The CDR3, as DNA: TGCGCCAGCAGCTCGCGACTAGCGGGAGATTCCGGGGAGCTGTTTTTT.

This clonotype showed up just a few times. This sequence joins TRBV15 and TRBJ2-5; the D gene is possibly TRBD2 (5 bases). The CDR3 length is 14 residues. V gave up 3 bases and J gave up 1 base, with 9 bases separating them. CDR1 LNHNV and CDR2 YYDKDF come from the germline V gene (reference sequence). The CDR3 reads CATSSPGIQETQYF. CDR3 in DNA: TGTGCCACCAGCAGCCCGGGAATCCAAGAGACCCAGTACTTC.

This rearrangement joins TRBV12-5 to TRBJ2-3; 7 bases are shared with TRBD1. The J call could be wrong; TRBJ2-5 is a better fit for the DNA end. This CDR3 region has 13 residues. The germline gives CDR1 LGHNT, CDR2 FRNRAP. The CDR3 DNA reads as TGTGCTAGTGGTTCCCTTGCAGGGGGGACCCAGTACTTC. Translated, it gives CASGSLAGGTQYF.

This chain links TRBV5-1 with TRBJ2-1; 9 bases fit TRBD1. Looked up from germline, CDR1 is SGHRS and CDR2 is YFSETQ. V dropped 4 bases and J dropped 9; count of bases not matched to a gene: 8. The CDR3 consists of 14 residues. The CDR3 spells CASSVGQGLGEQFF. DNA of the CDR3: TGCGCCAGCAGCGTCGGACAGGGGCTGGGTGAGCAGTTCTTC.

This clonotype was detected only a few times. V and J are TRBV3-1 and TRBJ1-3; D call uncertain. The V end lost 0 bases, the J end lost 4 bases, and 7 bases lay between the germline ends. The germline V gene has CDR1 LGHDT and CDR2 YNNKEL (reference sequence). The CDR3 length is 14 residues. The CDR3: CASSQENRGNTIYF. The DNA for the CDR3 is TGTGCCAGCAGCCAAGAAAACCGGGGAAACACCATATATTTT.

To note about this clonotype: Only one base separates this from a far larger clonotype, so it likely reflects a read error. The V and J genes are TRBV30 and TRBJ2-1; possible D gene TRBD1, 5 bases. This CDR3 is 10 amino acids long. The germline V and J ends were trimmed by 8 bases and 10 bases, with 12 bases remaining between them. CDR1 is GTSNPN, CDR2 SVGIG, per germline (reference sequence). CDR3 loop: CAQGSHEQFF. CDR3 nucleotides: TGTGCCCAGGGTTCCCACGAGCAGTTCTTC.

The chain uses TRBV12-3 or TRBV12-4 and TRBJ2-5; D call uncertain. The V gene lost 8 bases and the J gene lost 6 bases, with 10 bases spanning the gap. The CDR3 has 11 residues. The CDR3 sequence is CASGQGKTQYF. DNA of the CDR3: TGTGCCAGCGGCCAAGGGAAGACCCAGTACTTC.

This clonotype occurred a few times. Relative to the germline gene, one junction end is altered; a read error may explain this. The genes are TRBV5-1 and TRBJ2-3; TRBD2 matches at 13 bases. The germline V gene encodes CDR1 SGHRS and CDR2 YFSETQ. This CDR3 comprises 16 residues. CDR3: CASSLLAGGNTDTQYF. The CDR3 DNA is TGTGCCAGCAGCTTACTAGCGGGAGGGAACACAGATACGCAGTATTTT.

The table lists this clonotype with many counts. The gene calls are TRBV5-1 and TRBJ2-7; unclear D gene. Germline V gives CDR1 SGHRS, CDR2 YFSETQ. Trimming pared 0 bases from V and 5 bases from J, leaving 9 bases between. The CDR3 covers 13 residues. The chain's CDR3 is CASSLGGLNEQYF. As DNA, the CDR3 is TGCGCCAGCAGCTTGGGGGGTTTAAACGAGCAGTACTTC.

This clonotype appeared many times. The chain couples TRBV2 to TRBJ2-1; 8 nucleotides agree with TRBD1. Unmatched junction bases numbered 5, after V lost 1 base and J lost 9 bases. The length of the CDR3 is 14 residues. CDR1 is SNHLY and CDR2 is FYNNEI in the germline V gene. In nucleotides, the CDR3 is TGTGCCAGCAGTGAAGAGGACAGGGCGGGTGAGCAGTTCTTC. Its translation is CASSEEDRAGEQFF. Looking up the rest from reference TRBV2 and TRBJ2-1 gives the full variable domain: EPEVTQTPSHQVTQMGQEVILRCVPISNHLYFYWYRQILGQKVEFLVSFYNNEISEKSEIFDDQFSVERPDGSNFTLKIRSTKLEDSAMYFCASSEEDRAGEQFFGPGTRLTVL.